What follows describes a single T cell receptor (beta chain). Its target is not known. The CDR3 runs to 12 residues. Germline loops: CDR1 KGHSH, CDR2 LQKENI. V dropped 1 base and J dropped 5 bases, with 5 bases sitting between them. Sample-barcoded 5' priming and a J-beta primer mix drove a second PCR of about 6 to 12 cycles. Each single sample gave us at least 2.5 million CDR3-containing paired-end reads. TCRdb fed the 5' RACE reads into MiXCR, producing one record per CDR3 protein. The data hold more than 650,000 distinct CDR3 sequences, with 22% observed a single time. The data were obtained in a study of blood T cells in healthy people across ages. Study-level results: A roughly linear fall in TCR beta diversity per million T cells was seen with increasing age. Conclusively comparing naive with antigen-experienced cells was impossible with unsorted PBMCs. More naive CD4+ cells and higher diversity marked long-lived donors relative to aged donors.

The sequencing sample was made of blood. The sequence came from a man aged 65 to 85 in good health. The chain combines TRBV18 with TRBJ2-5; D is unresolved. For the CDR3, the DNA is TGTGCCAGCTCACCACGCCGGGAGACCCAGTACTTC. Its translation: CASSPRRETQYF. The full variable domain, rest sourced from reference TRBV18 and TRBJ2-5, is NAGVMQNPRHLVRRRGQEARLRCSPMKGHSHVYWYRQLPEEGLKFMVYLQKENIIDESGMPKERFSAEFPKEGPSILRIQQVVRGDSAAYFCASSPRRETQYFGPGTRLLVL.